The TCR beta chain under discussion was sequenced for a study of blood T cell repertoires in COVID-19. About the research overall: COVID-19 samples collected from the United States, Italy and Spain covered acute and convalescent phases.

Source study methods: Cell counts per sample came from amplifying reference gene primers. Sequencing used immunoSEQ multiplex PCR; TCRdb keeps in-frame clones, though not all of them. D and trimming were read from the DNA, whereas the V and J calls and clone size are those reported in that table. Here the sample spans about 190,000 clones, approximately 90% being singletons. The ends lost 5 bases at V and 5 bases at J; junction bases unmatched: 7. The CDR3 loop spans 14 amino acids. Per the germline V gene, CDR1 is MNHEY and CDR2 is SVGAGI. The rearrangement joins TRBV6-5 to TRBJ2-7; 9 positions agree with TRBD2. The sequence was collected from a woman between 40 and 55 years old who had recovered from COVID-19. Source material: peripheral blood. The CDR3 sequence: CASSRGLAQDEQYF. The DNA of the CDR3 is TGTGCCAGCAGTAGAGGACTAGCGCAAGACGAGCAGTACTTC.